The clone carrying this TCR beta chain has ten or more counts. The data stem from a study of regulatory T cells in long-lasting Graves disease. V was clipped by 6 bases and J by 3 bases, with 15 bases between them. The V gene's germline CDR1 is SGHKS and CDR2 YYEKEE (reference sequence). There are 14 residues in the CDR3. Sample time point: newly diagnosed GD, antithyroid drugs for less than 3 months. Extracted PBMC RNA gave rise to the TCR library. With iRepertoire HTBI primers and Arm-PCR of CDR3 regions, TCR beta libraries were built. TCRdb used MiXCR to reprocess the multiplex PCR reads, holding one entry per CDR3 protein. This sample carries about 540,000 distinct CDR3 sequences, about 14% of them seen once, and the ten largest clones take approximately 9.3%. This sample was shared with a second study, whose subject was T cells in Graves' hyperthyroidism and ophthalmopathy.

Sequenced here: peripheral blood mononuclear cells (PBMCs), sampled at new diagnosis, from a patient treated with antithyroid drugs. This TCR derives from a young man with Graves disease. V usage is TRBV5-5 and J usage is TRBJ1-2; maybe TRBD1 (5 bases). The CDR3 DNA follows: TGTGCCAGCACCGCGCTCCCGGGGCACTATGGCTACACCTTC. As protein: CASTALPGHYGYTF.